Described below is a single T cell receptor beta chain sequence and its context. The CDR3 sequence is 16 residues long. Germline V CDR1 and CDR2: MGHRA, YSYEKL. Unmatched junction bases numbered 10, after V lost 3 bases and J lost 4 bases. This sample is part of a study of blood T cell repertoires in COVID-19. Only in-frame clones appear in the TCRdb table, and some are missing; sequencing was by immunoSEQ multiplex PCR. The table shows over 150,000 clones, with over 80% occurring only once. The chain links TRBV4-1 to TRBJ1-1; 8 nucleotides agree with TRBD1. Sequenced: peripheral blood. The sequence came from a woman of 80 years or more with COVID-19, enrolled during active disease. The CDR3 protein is CASSQSRTGMGTEAFF. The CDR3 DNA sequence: TGCGCCAGCAGCCAGTCTCGGACAGGGATGGGCACTGAAGCTTTCTTT.